The 2 T cell receptor beta chains listed next were all sequenced from one sample in a study of regulatory T cells in long-lasting Graves disease (dated by TCRdb to about 2021). The meaning of the sample's time point label: newly diagnosed GD, antithyroid drugs for less than 3 months. For both TCR sequencing and RNA sequencing, RNA was extracted from PBMCs in TRIzol. The library came from multiplex PCR. Reads for this sample came from an Illumina HiSeq 4000. TCR beta libraries were built with iRepertoire HTBI primers and Arm-PCR amplification of CDR3 regions. TCRdb reprocessed the public reads (quality trimming at Q25 with fastp, clone calling with MiXCR) and kept in-frame beta chains. Every distinct CDR3 protein forms one entry, paired with its most common genes and DNA. In this sample the table shows some 560,000 distinct CDR3 sequences, roughly a sixth of which occur a single time. The ten largest clones represent about 25% of the sample.

This sample also appeared in a second study, on T cells in Graves' hyperthyroidism and ophthalmopathy.

Sample: peripheral blood mononuclear cells (PBMCs), taken at new diagnosis, from a patient treated with antithyroid drugs. All receptors come from a woman aged 35-65 years with Graves disease. Donor details come from another sample of the same person, matched by shared clones.

Remarks on this clonotype: A much larger clone is a single base away; this may be a read error. This chain links TRBV6-2 or TRBV6-3 with TRBJ2-1; D tentatively reads TRBD1 or TRBD2 (5 bases each). Per germline, CDR1 MNHEY and CDR2 SVGEGT. The CDR3 sequence is 12 residues long. The CDR3 protein is CAGREWGNEQFF. The CDR3 bases are TGTGCCGGCAGGGAGTGGGGCAATGAGCAGTTCTTC.

This clonotype appeared a few times. The chain employs TRBV3-1 and TRBJ2-3, with TRBD2 identical over 8 bases. This CDR3 region has 14 residues. In germline, CDR1 is LGHDT, CDR2 YNNKEL (reference sequence). V trimming: 2 bases; J trimming: 5 bases; junction bases outside the gene matches: 3. The CDR3 region is CASSQRGGLDTQYF. The CDR3 DNA sequence: TGTGCCAGCAGCCAACGGGGGGGCCTAGATACGCAGTATTTT.